The 14 T cell receptor beta chains in this list originate from one sample, sequenced in a study of patients and donors after allogeneic stem cell transplantation. TCRdb re-called the RT-PCR reads through MiXCR, storing one row per CDR3 protein. The data show fewer than 95,000 distinct CDR3 sequences, with roughly 4.9% seen just once and around 2.6% held by the top ten. Sequencing input: blood, either unsorted or a sorted T cell fraction (not recorded which). These receptors were obtained from a human donor who was either an allogeneic HSCT recipient or a stem cell or donor lymphocyte infusion donor (not recorded which). It is not recorded whose cells these are; they may come from a transplant donor.

In this sample, this clonotype turned up many times. J is TRBJ2-3 and V is TRBV20-1; 9 bases map to TRBD1. In germline, CDR1 is DFQATT, CDR2 SNEGSKA (reference sequence). The CDR3 is 15 residues long. Trimming at V came to 1 base and at J to 4 bases, leaving 6 bases not matched to a gene. DNA of the CDR3: TGCAGTGCTAGAGTGAGGACAGGGGATGCAGATACGCAGTATTTT. Translation: CSARVRTGDADTQYF.

The rearrangement links TRBV19 to TRBJ2-1; tentative D call: TRBD1 (5 bases). Germline assignment: CDR1 LNHDA and CDR2 SQIVND (reference sequence). The CDR3 is 13 residues long. V was trimmed by 5 bases and J by 6 bases, leaving 11 bases between them. The CDR3: CASSPSRGNEQFF. CDR3 sequence (DNA): TGTGCCAGTAGTCCCAGTAGGGGCAATGAGCAGTTCTTC.

This clonotype was counted ten times or more. The genes are TRBV30 and TRBJ2-6; no clear D. Germline-derived CDR1 and CDR2 are GTSNPN and SVGIG (reference sequence). This CDR3 region has 15 residues. With 2 bases removed from V and 3 bases from J, the gap between germline ends came to 11 bases. CDR3 nucleotides: TGTGCCTGGAGTATGGCCCTAGGTGGGGCCAACGTCCTGACTTTC. It codes for CAWSMALGGANVLTF. Variable domain in full (rest from reference TRBV30 and TRBJ2-6): SQTIHQWPATLVQPVGSPLSLECTVEGTSNPNLYWYRQAAGRGLQLLFYSVGIGQISSEVPQNLSASRPQDRQFILSSKKLLLSDSGFYLCAWSMALGGANVLTFGAGSRLTVL.

This clonotype occurred many times. The chain carries TRBV20-1 and TRBJ1-4; a possible D gene is TRBD1 (5 bases). The germline V gene has CDR1 DFQATT and CDR2 SNEGSKA (reference sequence). The CDR3 spans 13 residues. Trimming pared 3 bases from V and 7 bases from J, leaving 12 bases between. The CDR3 DNA reads as TGCAGTGCTAGGGGGGGTGAGGGTGAAAAACTGTTTTTT. Protein: CSARGGEGEKLFF.

This clonotype was counted only a few times. This chain links TRBV28 with TRBJ1-3, with D possibly TRBD1 on 6 matching bases. V lost 5 bases to trimming and J lost 7 bases, with 21 bases between them. Germline V CDR1 and CDR2: MDHEN, SYDVKM. The CDR3 has 16 amino acids. The CDR3 DNA follows: TGTGCCAGCAGTGCATGGGACAACCTGAGTGGCAACACCATATATTTT. Translated, it gives CASSAWDNLSGNTIYF. Looking up the rest from reference TRBV28 and TRBJ1-3 gives the full variable domain: DVKVTQSSRYLVKRTGEKVFLECVQDMDHENMFWYRQDPGLGLRLIYFSYDVKMKEKGDIPEGYSVSREKKERFSLILESASTNQTSMYLCASSAWDNLSGNTIYFGEGSWLTVV.

The V call is TRBV20-1, the J call TRBJ2-7, with 9 positions matching TRBD2. Germline-derived CDR1 and CDR2 are DFQATT and SNEGSKA (reference sequence). Trimming took 3 bases from V and 3 from J; bases not matched to a gene: 3. The CDR3 runs 13 residues. The CDR3 bases are TGCAGTGCTAGCGGGCGGGAGGGCTACGAGCAGTACTTC. Amino acid sequence: CSASGREGYEQYF.

This clonotype was seen a few times. The rearrangement uses TRBV7-9 and TRBJ1-4; no definite D call. CDR1 is SEHNR, CDR2 FQNEAQ, per germline (reference sequence). Trimming left V 5 bases short and J 6 bases short, with 13 bases between. This CDR3 is built from 14 residues. The CDR3 here is CASSHGGGDEKLFF. The DNA for the CDR3 is TGTGCCAGCAGCCACGGAGGAGGAGATGAAAAACTGTTTTTT.

This clonotype came up many times. This chain uses TRBV29-1 with TRBJ1-1; D not resolved. The V end was cut by 4 bases, the J end by 1 base, with 10 bases between. This CDR3 is built from 13 residues. The germline CDR1 and CDR2 sequences are SQVTM and ANQGSEA. The CDR3 spells CSVGVVGNTEAFF. The CDR3 DNA reads as TGCAGCGTTGGCGTAGTAGGGAACACTGAAGCTTTCTTT. Based on the CDR3 plus reference TRBV29-1 and TRBJ1-1, the full variable domain is SAVISQKPSRDICQRGTSLTIQCQVDSQVTMMFWYRQQPGQSLTLIATANQGSEATYESGFVIDKFPISRPNLTFSTLTVSNMSPEDSSIYLCSVGVVGNTEAFFGQGTRLTVV.

This clonotype has at least ten counts. The chain joins TRBV19 to TRBJ2-1; 7 nucleotides align to TRBD2. The V and J ends lost 3 bases and 10 bases, in that order; junction bases with no gene match: 6. The CDR3 is 13 residues long. Germline V gene sequence: CDR1 LNHDA, CDR2 SQIVND (reference sequence). The chain's CDR3 is CASSMDRLAEQFF. The CDR3, as DNA: TGTGCCAGTAGTATGGACCGACTAGCCGAGCAGTTCTTC.

The table lists this clonotype with many counts. V is TRBV4-2 and J is TRBJ2-7; no firm D call. V lost 1 base and J 7 bases, leaving 8 bases between the germline ends. The CDR3 totals 12 residues. CDR1 and CDR2 from the germline V gene are LGHNA and YNFKEQ. The CDR3 DNA reads TGTGCCAGCAGCCAAGTCGGATATGAGCAGTACTTC. Translation: CASSQVGYEQYF.

This clonotype was observed a few times. CDR3 loop: CASSPGGAGAKETQYF. The CDR3 coding sequence is TGTGCCAGCAGCCCAGGGGGAGCGGGGGCAAAAGAGACCCAGTACTTC. This chain joins TRBV7-9 and TRBJ2-5; tentatively, D is TRBD2 (8 bases). This CDR3 has 16 amino acids. The V end lost 5 bases, the J end lost 3 bases, and 19 bases lay between the germline ends. The V gene's germline CDR1 is SEHNR and CDR2 FQNEAQ (reference sequence).

This clonotype has at least ten counts. This chain joins TRBV6-2 or TRBV6-3 and TRBJ2-2; TRBD1 is a possible D gene (6 bases). The ends were cut back, 2 bases at V and 4 bases at J, with 11 bases in the middle. In germline, CDR1 is MNHEY, CDR2 SVGEGT. This CDR3 region has 15 residues. The CDR3 reads CASSYDPTGTGELFF. In DNA, the CDR3 is TGTGCCAGCAGTTACGACCCGACAGGCACCGGGGAGCTGTTTTTT.

This clonotype showed up many times. V is TRBV12-3 or TRBV12-4 and J is TRBJ2-5, with 8 nucleotides matching TRBD2. J was trimmed by 5 bases and V by 0 bases; bases with no gene match: 17. The CDR3 contains 19 residues. CDR3 sequence reads: CASSLARLAGALQVETQYF. For the CDR3, the DNA is TGTGCCAGCAGTTTAGCCCGGCTAGCGGGTGCTCTCCAAGTGGAGACCCAGTACTTC.

The table lists this clonotype with a few counts. The DNA of the CDR3 is TGTGCCAGCTCACCCCACCCTTCTGGTACGCAGTATTTT. Its translation: CASSPHPSGTQYF. The chain has TRBV18 and TRBJ2-3; D gene unclear. The CDR3 loop spans 13 amino acids. Per the germline V gene, CDR1 is KGHSH and CDR2 is LQKENI. The V end lost 3 bases, the J end lost 8 bases, and 12 bases lay between the germline ends.